The rows below give T cell receptor beta chains drawn from one sample of a study of shared clonotypes between healthy human individuals. Libraries were prepared by immunoSEQ multiplex PCR; TCRdb keeps only in-frame clonotypes and omits some of them. The table includes approximately 1.9 million clones, roughly 95% detected once. What was sequenced was naive CD8+ T cells from PBMCs. These receptors came from a man aged 18 to 29 in good health. Some clones in this sample may be carry-over from other donors' samples. Each CDR3 is given with its conserved first and last residue. The D gene is left open where the match is weak. The listing skips clone size in some rows; elsewhere it reads once, few, many or a size class.

d_call: TRBD1; j_call: TRBJ2-3; clone_size: once; v_call: TRBV28; cdr3_nt: TGTGCCAGCAGCCTAACCGGGACAGCCACAGATACGCAGTATTTT; cdr3_aa: CASSLTGTATDTQYF
d_call: TRBD1; j_call: TRBJ2-7; clone_size: .; v_call: TRBV11-1; cdr3_nt: TGTGCCAGCAGCCTAACCGACAGGGGGGAGCAGTACTTC; cdr3_aa: CASSLTDRGEQYF
d_call: TRBD2; j_call: TRBJ2-1; clone_size: .; v_call: TRBV7-3; cdr3_nt: TGTGCCAGCAGCCCCACTAGCGGGCCGATTTCCTACAATGAGCAGTTCTTC; cdr3_aa: CASSPTSGPISYNEQFF
d_call: .; j_call: TRBJ2-7; clone_size: .; v_call: TRBV5-1; cdr3_nt: TGCGCCAGCAGCTCAAGGGACCGCGCGGGGTCGGTGCAGTACTTC; cdr3_aa: CASSSRDRAGSVQYF
d_call: .; j_call: TRBJ2-7; clone_size: .; v_call: TRBV15; cdr3_nt: TGTGCCACCAGCAGCGCTGAGGGATACCTCTACGAGCAGTACTTC; cdr3_aa: CATSSAEGYLYEQYF
d_call: .; j_call: TRBJ1-1; clone_size: .; v_call: TRBV4-3; cdr3_nt: TGCGCCAGCAGTGCAAGCTTGAACACTGAAGCTTTCTTT; cdr3_aa: CASSASLNTEAFF
d_call: .; j_call: TRBJ2-7; clone_size: once; v_call: TRBV28; cdr3_nt: TGTGCCAGCAGATACCGCGGGCTAAACTACGAGCAGTACTTC; cdr3_aa: CASRYRGLNYEQYF
d_call: TRBD1; j_call: TRBJ1-2; clone_size: .; v_call: TRBV7-2; cdr3_nt: TGTGCCAGCAGCTTAATTGTGGGACAGGGGTTTCGGGGCTATGGCTACACCTTC; cdr3_aa: CASSLIVGQGFRGYGYTF
d_call: .; j_call: TRBJ2-2; clone_size: .; v_call: TRBV18; cdr3_nt: TGTGCCAGCCCGGATCACCCAGACGCGAACACCGGGGAGCTGTTTTTT; cdr3_aa: CASPDHPDANTGELFF
d_call: TRBD2; j_call: TRBJ2-1; clone_size: .; v_call: TRBV7-9; cdr3_nt: TGTGCCAGCAGCTTGGGTAGCGGGAGGGCCTCCAATGAGCAGTTCTTC; cdr3_aa: CASSLGSGRASNEQFF
d_call: TRBD1; j_call: TRBJ1-1; clone_size: once; v_call: TRBV27; cdr3_nt: TGTGCCAGCAGTTTCACAGGGGGGAACACTGAAGCTTTCTTT; cdr3_aa: CASSFTGGNTEAFF
d_call: .; j_call: TRBJ2-1; clone_size: .; v_call: TRBV7-9; cdr3_nt: TGTGCCAGCAGCTTAGTGGGGAGGTCGGGAGAGAGTAATGAGCAGTTCTTC; cdr3_aa: CASSLVGRSGESNEQFF
d_call: .; j_call: TRBJ1-2; clone_size: few; v_call: TRBV7-9; cdr3_nt: TGTGCCAGCAGCTTAGTCACCAGCACTAACTATGGCTACACCTTC; cdr3_aa: CASSLVTSTNYGYTF
d_call: TRBD2; j_call: TRBJ2-7; clone_size: .; v_call: TRBV28; cdr3_nt: TGTGCCAGCAGTACTAGCGGGAGCTCCTACGAGCAGTACTTC; cdr3_aa: CASSTSGSSYEQYF
d_call: TRBD2; j_call: TRBJ2-2; clone_size: .; v_call: TRBV13; cdr3_nt: TGTGCCAGCAGCGAGCGGGGCACCGGGGAGCTGTTTTTT; cdr3_aa: CASSERGTGELFF
d_call: TRBD2; j_call: TRBJ2-7; clone_size: .; v_call: TRBV27; cdr3_nt: TGTGCCAGCCGCGGGGGGGACTACGAGCAGTACTTC; cdr3_aa: CASRGGDYEQYF
d_call: .; j_call: TRBJ1-3; clone_size: .; v_call: TRBV4-2; cdr3_nt: TGTGCCAGCAGCCCCTTAAGAGGGACAAACGCCATATATTTT; cdr3_aa: CASSPLRGTNAIYF
d_call: TRBD1; j_call: TRBJ1-1; clone_size: few; v_call: TRBV25-1; cdr3_nt: TGTGCCAGCAGTGAATTGACAGGGCGGGACACTGAAGCTTTCTTT; cdr3_aa: CASSELTGRDTEAFF
d_call: .; j_call: TRBJ2-6; clone_size: .; v_call: TRBV9; cdr3_nt: TGTGCCAGCAGCCCCCACGGGCCCACTGGGGCCAACGTCCTGACTTTC; cdr3_aa: CASSPHGPTGANVLTF
d_call: TRBD2; j_call: TRBJ2-7; clone_size: .; v_call: TRBV28; cdr3_nt: TGTGCCAGCAGTTTAACCCTAGCGGTTCCCTTGAGCGAGCAGTACTTC; cdr3_aa: CASSLTLAVPLSEQYF
d_call: .; j_call: TRBJ2-7; clone_size: few; v_call: TRBV13; cdr3_nt: TGTGCCAGCAGCTTAGTACTAAACTCCTACGAGCAGTACTTC; cdr3_aa: CASSLVLNSYEQYF
d_call: .; j_call: TRBJ2-7; clone_size: .; v_call: TRBV30; cdr3_nt: TGTGCCTGGAGTGTAGACACCCGGGGGCAGTACTTC; cdr3_aa: CAWSVDTRGQYF
d_call: TRBD2; j_call: TRBJ2-2; clone_size: .; v_call: TRBV28; cdr3_nt: TGTGCCAGCAGTTTCGGACTAGCCGGGGTCTCCGGGGAGCTGTTTTTT; cdr3_aa: CASSFGLAGVSGELFF
d_call: .; j_call: TRBJ2-1; clone_size: .; v_call: TRBV4-3; cdr3_nt: TGCGCCAGCAGTGCGGGATCAAGAAATGAGCAGTTCTTC; cdr3_aa: CASSAGSRNEQFF
d_call: .; j_call: TRBJ2-1; clone_size: .; v_call: TRBV9; cdr3_nt: TGTGCCAGCAGCGTAGGGGGGACTCCCGGCAATGAGCAGTTCTTC; cdr3_aa: CASSVGGTPGNEQFF
d_call: TRBD1; j_call: TRBJ1-4; clone_size: once; v_call: TRBV7-9; cdr3_nt: TGTGCCAGCAGCCCCCGACAGGGAAGAGGAACTAATGAAAAACTGTTTTTT; cdr3_aa: CASSPRQGRGTNEKLFF
d_call: .; j_call: TRBJ2-7; clone_size: once; v_call: TRBV10-3; cdr3_nt: TGTGCCACCTACGAGAGCTCCTACGAGCAGTACTTC; cdr3_aa: CATYESSYEQYF
d_call: TRBD1; j_call: TRBJ1-1; clone_size: .; v_call: TRBV7-9; cdr3_nt: TGTGCCAGCAGCACCGGGACAGGGGCTCCCACGACTGAAGCTTTCTTT; cdr3_aa: CASSTGTGAPTTEAFF
d_call: .; j_call: TRBJ2-7; clone_size: .; v_call: TRBV21-1; cdr3_nt: TGTGCCAGCCGGATTTATCCCCAGGGCGGGAACCTCTACGAGCAGTACTTC; cdr3_aa: CASRIYPQGGNLYEQYF
d_call: .; j_call: TRBJ1-5; clone_size: .; v_call: TRBV9; cdr3_nt: TGTGCCAGCAGCGTAGGGGGGAGGCAGCCCCAGCATTTT; cdr3_aa: CASSVGGRQPQHF
d_call: .; j_call: TRBJ1-5; clone_size: .; v_call: TRBV5-8; cdr3_nt: TGTGCCAGCAGCTTTTTCAATCAGCCCCAGCATTTT; cdr3_aa: CASSFFNQPQHF
d_call: .; j_call: TRBJ1-5; clone_size: .; v_call: TRBV10-3; cdr3_nt: TGTGCCTACCCCTCAGACCATCAGAATAGCAATCAGCCCCAGCATTTT; cdr3_aa: CAYPSDHQNSNQPQHF
d_call: .; j_call: TRBJ2-1; clone_size: .; v_call: TRBV7-9; cdr3_nt: TGTGCCAGCAGCTCCCCCACAAGGGAGGATTCCTACAATGAGCAGTTCTTC; cdr3_aa: CASSSPTREDSYNEQFF
d_call: TRBD2; j_call: TRBJ2-1; clone_size: .; v_call: TRBV7-8; cdr3_nt: TGTGCCAGCAGCTTTCGACTAGCGGGAGACAATGAGCAGTTCTTC; cdr3_aa: CASSFRLAGDNEQFF
d_call: .; j_call: TRBJ2-3; clone_size: .; v_call: TRBV10-3; cdr3_nt: TGTGCCATCAGTTGGACGGGCACAGATACGCAGTATTTT; cdr3_aa: CAISWTGTDTQYF
d_call: TRBD1; j_call: TRBJ1-1; clone_size: .; v_call: TRBV9; cdr3_nt: TGTGCCAGCAGCCCAGACCCACAGGGGGTAGGGACTGAAGCTTTCTTT; cdr3_aa: CASSPDPQGVGTEAFF
d_call: .; j_call: TRBJ2-3; clone_size: .; v_call: TRBV27; cdr3_nt: TGTGCCAGCACCTTGGGGGGCCCTTACTCTAGCACAGATACGCAGTATTTT; cdr3_aa: CASTLGGPYSSTDTQYF
d_call: TRBD1; j_call: TRBJ2-7; clone_size: once; v_call: TRBV27; cdr3_nt: TGTGCCAGCAGCCCGTCCGGGGGACAGGTCCTCTACGAGCAGTACTTC; cdr3_aa: CASSPSGGQVLYEQYF
d_call: .; j_call: TRBJ1-3; clone_size: .; v_call: TRBV7-8; cdr3_nt: TGTGCCAGCAGCTTTAATGGGGAGAGCTCTGGAAACACCATATATTTT; cdr3_aa: CASSFNGESSGNTIYF
d_call: .; j_call: TRBJ2-1; clone_size: .; v_call: TRBV27; cdr3_nt: TGTGCCAGCAGTTTCCATATTACCTACAATGAGCAGTTCTTC; cdr3_aa: CASSFHITYNEQFF
d_call: .; j_call: TRBJ1-1; clone_size: .; v_call: TRBV6-1; cdr3_nt: TGTGCCAGCCTGACAGGCTACATGAACACTGAAGCTTTCTTT; cdr3_aa: CASLTGYMNTEAFF
d_call: TRBD1; j_call: TRBJ2-5; clone_size: .; v_call: TRBV7-9; cdr3_nt: TGTGCCAGCAGCTTAGGAGGGGACAGACACCAAGAGACCCAGTACTTC; cdr3_aa: CASSLGGDRHQETQYF
d_call: .; j_call: TRBJ2-7; clone_size: .; v_call: TRBV6-5; cdr3_nt: TGTGCCAGCAGTCCGGGCGGCTACGAGCAGTACTTC; cdr3_aa: CASSPGGYEQYF
d_call: TRBD1; j_call: TRBJ1-5; clone_size: .; v_call: TRBV5-8; cdr3_nt: TGTGCCAGCAGCGAAAGACAGGGTGCGGGGCCCCAGCATTTT; cdr3_aa: CASSERQGAGPQHF
d_call: .; j_call: TRBJ2-2; clone_size: once; v_call: TRBV27; cdr3_nt: TGTGCCAGCAGTTGGGGAGCGGAAATTTGGAACACCGGGGAGCTGTTTTTT; cdr3_aa: CASSWGAEIWNTGELFF
d_call: TRBD1; j_call: TRBJ1-5; clone_size: once; v_call: TRBV27; cdr3_nt: TGTGCCAGCAGGTTGACAGGGCGGAATCAGCCCCAGCATTTT; cdr3_aa: CASRLTGRNQPQHF
d_call: .; j_call: TRBJ2-5; clone_size: .; v_call: TRBV15; cdr3_nt: TGTGCCACCAGCAGAGGTCGAGAGGCTCAGTCGGGGACCCAGTACTTC; cdr3_aa: CATSRGREAQSGTQYF
d_call: .; j_call: TRBJ2-6; clone_size: .; v_call: TRBV9; cdr3_nt: TGTGCCAGCAGCGAGCCTCTGGTGGGGGCCGGGGCCAACGTCCTGACTTTC; cdr3_aa: CASSEPLVGAGANVLTF
d_call: .; j_call: TRBJ2-2; clone_size: .; v_call: TRBV19; cdr3_nt: TGTGCCAGCGGCGAGGCAGGGAGCCCGAACACCGGGGAGCTGTTTTTT; cdr3_aa: CASGEAGSPNTGELFF